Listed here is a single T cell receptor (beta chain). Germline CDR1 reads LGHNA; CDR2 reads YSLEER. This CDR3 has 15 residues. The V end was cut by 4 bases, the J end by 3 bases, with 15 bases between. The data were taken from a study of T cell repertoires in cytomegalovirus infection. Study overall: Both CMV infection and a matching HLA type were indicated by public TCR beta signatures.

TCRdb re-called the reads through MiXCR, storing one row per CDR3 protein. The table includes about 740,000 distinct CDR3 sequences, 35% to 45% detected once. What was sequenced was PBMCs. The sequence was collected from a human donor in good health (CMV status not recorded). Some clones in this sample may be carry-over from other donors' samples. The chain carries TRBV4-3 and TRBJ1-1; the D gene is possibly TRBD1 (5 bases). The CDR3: CASSPPGGLDTEAFF. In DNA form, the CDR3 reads TGCGCCAGCAGCCCCCCGGGGGGGTTGGACACTGAAGCTTTCTTT.